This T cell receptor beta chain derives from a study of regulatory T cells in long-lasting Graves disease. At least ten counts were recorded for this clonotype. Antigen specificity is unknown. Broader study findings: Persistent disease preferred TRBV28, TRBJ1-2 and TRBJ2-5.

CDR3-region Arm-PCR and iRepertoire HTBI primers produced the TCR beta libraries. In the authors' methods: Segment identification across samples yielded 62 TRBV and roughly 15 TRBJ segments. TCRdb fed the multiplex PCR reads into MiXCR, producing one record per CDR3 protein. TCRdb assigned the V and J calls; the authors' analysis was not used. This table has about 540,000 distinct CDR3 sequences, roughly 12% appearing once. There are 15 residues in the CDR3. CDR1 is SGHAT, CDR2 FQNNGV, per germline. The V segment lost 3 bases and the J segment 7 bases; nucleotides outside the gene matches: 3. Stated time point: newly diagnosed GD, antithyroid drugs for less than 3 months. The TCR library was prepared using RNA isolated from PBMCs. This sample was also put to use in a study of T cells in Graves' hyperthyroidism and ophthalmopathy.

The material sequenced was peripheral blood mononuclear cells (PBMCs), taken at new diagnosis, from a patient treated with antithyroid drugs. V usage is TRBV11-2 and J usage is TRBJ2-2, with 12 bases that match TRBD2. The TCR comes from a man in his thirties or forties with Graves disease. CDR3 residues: CASSLASGGGGELFF. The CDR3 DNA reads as TGTGCCAGCAGCTTGGCTAGCGGGGGGGGCGGGGAGCTGTTTTTT.